This T cell receptor beta chain emerged from a study of T cell changes during pregnancy in multiple sclerosis. Between the trimmed V and J ends, which lost 5 bases and 4 bases, there was a span of 9 bases. CDR1 is SGHTA and CDR2 is FQGNSA in the germline V gene. The CDR3 has 12 amino acids. The data were produced by immunoSEQ multiplex PCR, yet TCRdb's version contains in-frame clones alone and is incomplete. The sample lists 40,000 to 45,000 clones, 75% to 95% occurring once. J is TRBJ2-7 and V is TRBV7-2; D unclear. This TCR was recovered from a female donor with multiple sclerosis, enrolled in a pregnancy study. The specimen comprised CD4+ T cells from peripheral blood mononuclear cells, sampled before pregnancy. The CDR3 sequence: CASSPHMYEQYF. The CDR3 nucleotides read TGTGCCAGCAGCCCCCACATGTACGAGCAGTACTTC.